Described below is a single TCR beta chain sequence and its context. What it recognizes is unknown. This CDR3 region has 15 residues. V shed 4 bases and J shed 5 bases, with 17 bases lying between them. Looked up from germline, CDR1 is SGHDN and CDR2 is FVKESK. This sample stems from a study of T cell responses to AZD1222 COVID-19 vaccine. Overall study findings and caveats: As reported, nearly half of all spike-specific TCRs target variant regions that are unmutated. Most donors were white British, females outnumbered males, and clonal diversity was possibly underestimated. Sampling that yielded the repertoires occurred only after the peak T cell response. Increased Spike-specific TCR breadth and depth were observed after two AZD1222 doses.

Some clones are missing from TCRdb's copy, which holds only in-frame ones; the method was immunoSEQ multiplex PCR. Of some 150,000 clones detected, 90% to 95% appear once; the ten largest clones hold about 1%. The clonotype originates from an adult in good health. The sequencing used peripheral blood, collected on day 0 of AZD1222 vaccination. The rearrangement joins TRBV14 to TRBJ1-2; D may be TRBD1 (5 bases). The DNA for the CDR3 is TGTGCCAGCAGCCCCCAAGGGGCGGCGGGGTATGGCTACACCTTC. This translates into CASSPQGAAGYGYTF.